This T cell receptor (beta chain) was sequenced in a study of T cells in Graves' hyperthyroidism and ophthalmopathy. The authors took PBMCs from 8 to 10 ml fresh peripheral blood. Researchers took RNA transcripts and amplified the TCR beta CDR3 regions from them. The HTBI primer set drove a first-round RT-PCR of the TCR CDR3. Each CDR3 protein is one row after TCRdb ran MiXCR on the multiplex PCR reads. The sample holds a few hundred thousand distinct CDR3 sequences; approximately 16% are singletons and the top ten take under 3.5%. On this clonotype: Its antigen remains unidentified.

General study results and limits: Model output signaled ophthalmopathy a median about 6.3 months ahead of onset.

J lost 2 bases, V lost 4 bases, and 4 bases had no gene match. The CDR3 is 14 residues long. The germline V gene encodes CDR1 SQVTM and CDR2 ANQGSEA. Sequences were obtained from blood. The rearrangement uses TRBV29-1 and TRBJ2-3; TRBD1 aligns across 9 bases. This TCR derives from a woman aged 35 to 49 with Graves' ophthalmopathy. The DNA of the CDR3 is TGCAGCGTTGCCGGGACAGGGAACACAGATACGCAGTATTTT. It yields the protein CSVAGTGNTDTQYF.